Each of the 30 T cell receptor beta chains below was sequenced from the same sample in a study of blood T cells in healthy people across ages. For the second PCR, which ran for about 6 to 12 cycles, a sample-barcoded 5' primer and a J-beta primer mix were used. One entry per CDR3 protein, called by TCRdb with MiXCR from the 5' RACE reads. Among approximately 810,000 distinct CDR3 sequences, approximately 35% were seen once, and the ten largest hold 13%. What was sequenced was blood. These receptors all come from a young man in good health.

The chain carries TRBV20-1 and TRBJ2-7, with TRBD2 as a possible D gene (5 bases). The CDR3 loop spans 14 amino acids. Trimming left V 1 base short and J 6 bases short, with 16 bases between. Germline lookup yields CDR1 DFQATT and CDR2 SNEGSKA (reference sequence). CDR3 nucleotides: TGCAGTGCTAGAGCCCCAACCCGACGGGGCGAGCAGTACTTC. The encoded protein is CSARAPTRRGEQYF.

J is TRBJ1-1 and V is TRBV12-3 or TRBV12-4; D is unclear. This CDR3 comprises 11 residues. V dropped 6 bases and J dropped 5 bases, with 7 bases sitting between them. Here the CDR3 reads CASRIVTEAFF. CDR3 sequence (DNA): TGTGCCAGCAGAATTGTTACTGAAGCTTTCTTT.

J is TRBJ2-5 and V is TRBV20-1; 7 bases are shared with TRBD2. With the DNA end fitting TRBJ2-7 better, the J assignment may be wrong. The germline CDR1 and CDR2 sequences are DFQATT and SNEGSKA (reference sequence). This CDR3 region has 16 residues. The CDR3 here is CSARTPGGRGKYEQYF. The CDR3 DNA sequence: TGCAGTGCTAGAACCCCCGGCGGGCGGGGGAAATACGAGCAGTACTTC.

The chain uses TRBV19 and TRBJ2-3; D uncertain. The germline V and J ends were trimmed by 1 base and 4 bases, with 12 bases remaining between them. The CDR3 totals 15 residues. CDR1 and CDR2 (germline): LNHDA, SQIVND (reference sequence). The CDR3 nucleotides read TGTGCCAGTAGTATAGGAATGCTAGGTGCAGATACGCAGTATTTT. Its translation: CASSIGMLGADTQYF.

The chain combines TRBV7-2 with TRBJ1-5; no reliable D call. The ends were cut back, 7 bases at V and 5 bases at J, with 6 bases in the middle. There are 11 residues in the CDR3. Germline CDR1 SGHTA, CDR2 FQGNSA. The CDR3 protein is CASIRDQPQHF. DNA for the CDR3: TGTGCCAGCATCCGGGATCAGCCCCAGCATTTT.

This clonotype was counted ten times or more. This rearrangement joins TRBV7-3 to TRBJ1-2, with D maybe TRBD1 (5 bases). Trimming removed 1 base at V and 3 bases at J, with 12 bases between. Germline CDR1 and CDR2: SGHTA and FQGTGA. The CDR3 sequence is 15 residues long. This CDR3 reads CASSLSPRGDYGYTF. CDR3 coding DNA: TGTGCCAGCAGCTTAAGTCCCCGGGGGGACTATGGCTACACCTTC.

The J gene is TRBJ2-1, the V gene TRBV5-1; 8 positions agree with TRBD2. The CDR3 contains 14 residues. V lost 5 bases, J lost 8 bases, and 9 bases stayed unmatched. Germline CDR1 reads SGHRS; CDR2 reads YFSETQ. The CDR3 sequence is CASRLGLDYDEQFF. The CDR3 DNA sequence: TGCGCCAGCAGGCTGGGACTAGATTACGATGAGCAGTTCTTC.

The V call is TRBV6-6, the J call TRBJ2-5; TRBD1 aligns across 9 bases. The J call may be in error: the DNA end matches TRBJ2-7 better. The CDR3 has 14 residues. Germline V CDR1 and CDR2: MNHNY, SVGAGI (reference sequence). CDR3 coding DNA: TGTGCCAGTGATTCCGGGACAGGGTCTTACGAGCAGTACTTC. Encoded protein: CASDSGTGSYEQYF.

This clonotype has only a few counts. The chain employs TRBV5-4 and TRBJ2-1; D may match TRBD1 or TRBD2 (6 bases each). V was shortened by 2 bases and J by 8 bases, with 11 bases between the two germline ends. The CDR3 is made up of 13 amino acids. Per the germline V gene, CDR1 is SGHNT and CDR2 is YYREEE (reference sequence). CDR3 sequence: CASSFGGRDEQFF. CDR3 nucleotide sequence: TGTGCCAGCAGCTTCGGGGGCCGGGATGAGCAGTTCTTC.

This clonotype was counted once. The rearrangement joins TRBV27 to TRBJ2-3, with 9 bases matching TRBD2. This CDR3 is 15 amino acids long. The germline V gene has CDR1 MNHEY and CDR2 SMNVEV (reference sequence). Trimming removed 5 bases from V and 5 bases from J; junction bases left unmatched: 8. CDR3 sequence reads: CASSVWGGGVDTQYF. The CDR3 DNA sequence: TGTGCCAGCAGTGTTTGGGGCGGGGGGGTAGATACGCAGTATTTT.

This clonotype has a handful of counts. The chain couples TRBV20-1 to TRBJ1-6; D is ambiguous. Germline V lookup: CDR1 DFQATT, CDR2 SNEGSKA (reference sequence). This CDR3 has 17 residues. Between the trimmed V and J ends, which lost 0 bases and 1 base, there was a span of 13 bases. CDR3 region: CSARDQYRVSYNSPLHF. CDR3 nucleotide sequence: TGCAGTGCTAGAGATCAGTATCGGGTATCCTATAATTCACCCCTCCACTTT.

The chain employs TRBV20-1 and TRBJ1-1; no reliable D call. Trimming left V 1 base short and J 0 bases short, with 9 bases between. The CDR3 consists of 14 residues. Germline CDR1 reads DFQATT; CDR2 reads SNEGSKA (reference sequence). Here the CDR3 DNA reads TGCAGTGCTAGAGTCGGATCCCTGAACACTGAAGCTTTCTTT. Encoded protein: CSARVGSLNTEAFF.

The chain uses TRBV7-2 and TRBJ2-1; 13 nucleotides agree with TRBD2. The DNA matches TRBJ2-7 better at its end, which makes the J call doubtful. Germline V gene data show CDR1 as SGHTA and CDR2 as FQGNSA. The CDR3 runs 18 residues. CDR3 region: CASSPGLAGLRLYNEQYF. The CDR3 DNA follows: TGTGCCAGCAGCCCGGGACTAGCGGGGTTGAGACTCTACAATGAGCAGTACTTC.

This clonotype was seen a few times. The CDR3 loop reads CASSMFGGGDYEQYF. CDR3 nucleotide sequence: TGTGCCAGCAGTATGTTCGGGGGAGGAGACTACGAGCAGTACTTC. This chain links TRBV12-3 or TRBV12-4 with TRBJ2-7; D is perhaps TRBD2 (6 bases). The CDR3 has 15 amino acids. V lost 5 bases, J lost 3 bases, and 17 bases lay in between.

The genes are TRBV6-6 and TRBJ2-3; TRBD2 matches 8 bases. The CDR3 runs 16 residues. Germline V gene sequence: CDR1 MNHNY, CDR2 SVGAGI (reference sequence). The J segment lost 1 base and the V segment lost 6 bases, leaving 9 bases of the junction unmatched. CDR3 bases: TGTGCCAGCAGCCCAGTCGCTAGCGGGCGCACAGATACGCAGTATTTT. Amino acids: CASSPVASGRTDTQYF.

This clonotype has only one observation. This sequence joins TRBV20-1 and TRBJ2-5; the D is unclear. The CDR3 is 17 amino acids. V was clipped by 1 base and J by 2 bases, with 20 bases between them. CDR1 and CDR2 (germline): DFQATT, SNEGSKA (reference sequence). The CDR3 DNA sequence: TGCAGTGCTAGAGGCCTTTACACTAACGGAAGTCAAGAGACCCAGTACTTC. This translates into CSARGLYTNGSQETQYF.

The table lists this clonotype with a few counts. The rearrangement uses TRBV6-5 and TRBJ2-7; TRBD2 is a possible D gene (6 bases). CDR3 length: 13 residues. Germline values: CDR1 MNHEY, CDR2 SVGAGI. The V gene lost 6 bases and the J gene lost 2 bases, with 11 bases spanning the gap. CDR3 region: CASRAGRTYEQYF. The CDR3 bases are TGTGCCAGCAGGGCGGGACGGACCTACGAGCAGTACTTC.

This clonotype was counted a few times. CDR3 nucleotide sequence: TGTGCCAGCAGTTTTGTTGTCCTGAACACTGAAGCTTTCTTT. Encoded protein: CASSFVVLNTEAFF. J is TRBJ1-1 and V is TRBV12-3 or TRBV12-4, with D unresolved. This CDR3 is built from 14 residues. V lost 3 bases and J 0 bases, leaving 8 bases between the germline ends.

This clonotype was counted at least ten times. The rearrangement uses TRBV4-2 and TRBJ1-2; 10 bases are a match to TRBD1. The CDR3 loop spans 15 amino acids. Germline CDR1 is LGHNA and CDR2 is YNFKEQ. The trim removed 1 base at V and 2 bases at J, leaving 1 base unmatched. The CDR3 reads CASSQGTGGNYGYTF. The DNA for the CDR3 is TGTGCCAGCAGCCAAGGGACAGGGGGGAACTATGGCTACACCTTC.

The V and J genes are TRBV5-1 and TRBJ2-3; D is unresolved. Trimming cost V 3 bases and J 6 bases, with 8 bases left between them. The CDR3 is made up of 12 amino acids. CDR1 SGHRS and CDR2 YFSETQ come from the germline V gene. CDR3 amino acids: CASSSWPDTQYF. The CDR3 DNA sequence: TGCGCCAGCAGCTCGTGGCCGGATACGCAGTATTTT.

V gene TRBV4-1 combines with J gene TRBJ1-2; D uncertain. Per the germline V gene, CDR1 is MGHRA and CDR2 is YSYEKL. CDR3 size: 16 residues. With 0 bases removed from V and 1 base from J, the gap between germline ends came to 12 bases. In DNA, the CDR3 is TGCGCCAGCAGCCAAGATGTTGCAGTCCTTAACTATGGCTACACCTTC. Translating gives CASSQDVAVLNYGYTF.

This sequence joins TRBV19 and TRBJ2-5; unclear D gene. CDR3 length: 16 residues. Trimming removed 1 base at V and 4 bases at J, with 16 bases between. From germline, CDR1 is LNHDA and CDR2 SQIVND (reference sequence). The DNA of the CDR3 is TGTGCCAGTAGTATAGTGTTCCGGCAGGCTAGAGAGACCCAGTACTTC. Encoded protein: CASSIVFRQARETQYF. Based on the CDR3 plus reference TRBV19 and TRBJ2-5, the full variable domain is DGGITQSPKYLFRKEGQNVTLSCEQNLNHDAMYWYRQDPGQGLRLIYYSQIVNDFQKGDIAEGYSVSREKKESFPLTVTSAQKNPTAFYLCASSIVFRQARETQYFGPGTRLLVL.

The chain links TRBV10-3 to TRBJ2-3; 7 nucleotides line up with TRBD2. V lost 6 bases and J lost 2; bases outside the gene matches: 5. CDR1 is ENHRY, CDR2 SYGVKD, per germline. This CDR3 has 14 residues. The CDR3 bases are TGTGCCATCAGAGAGGAGCGGGACACAGATACGCAGTATTTT. It codes for CAIREERDTDTQYF.

In its sample, this clonotype was seen many times. The CDR3 DNA reads as TGTGCCAGCAGACCACCGGGACAGGGGAGTCGCTACACCTTC. Translating gives CASRPPGQGSRYTF. The chain employs TRBV12-3 or TRBV12-4 and TRBJ1-2; 10 nucleotides match TRBD1. Germline trimming cut 6 bases from V and 9 bases from J; bases unmatched to any gene: 10. CDR3 length equals 14 residues.

The J gene is TRBJ2-3, the V gene TRBV9, with 10 bases identical to TRBD2. Trimming removed 1 base from V and 2 bases from J; junction bases left unmatched: 1. Germline CDR1 and CDR2: SGDLS and YYNGEE. This CDR3 has 15 residues. In DNA form, the CDR3 reads TGTGCCAGCAGCGTAAGCGGGGGGGCCACAGATACGCAGTATTTT. This gives the protein CASSVSGGATDTQYF.

The J gene is TRBJ1-1, the V gene TRBV14, with D possibly matching TRBD1 (5 bases). V was clipped by 4 bases and J by 1 base, with 19 bases between them. Germline assignment: CDR1 SGHDN and CDR2 FVKESK. The CDR3 contains 17 residues. The CDR3 is CASSLFWGRRENTEAFF. The CDR3 nucleotides are TGTGCCAGCAGCCTATTTTGGGGCCGCAGGGAGAACACTGAAGCTTTCTTT. Together with reference TRBV14 and TRBJ1-1, the CDR3 gives the full variable domain: EAGVTQFPSHSVIEKGQTVTLRCDPISGHDNLYWYRRVMGKEIKFLLHFVKESKQDESGMPNNRFLAERTGGTYSTLKVQPAELEDSGVYFCASSLFWGRRENTEAFFGQGTRLTVV.

About this clonotype itself: A read error may be the cause here, since a much bigger clone is one base away. V and J are TRBV20-1 and TRBJ1-2; D ambiguous. Germline CDR1 DFQATT, CDR2 SNEGSKA (reference sequence). This CDR3 region has 15 residues. CDR3 sequence reads: CSAKLPTDGNYGHTF. The CDR3 coding sequence is TGCAGTGCGAAACTTCCCACGGACGGTAACTATGGCCACACCTTC.

The CDR3 here is CSARDRGQGAYEQYF. CDR3 coding DNA: TGCAGTGCTAGAGATAGGGGCCAGGGGGCTTACGAGCAGTACTTC. The rearrangement links TRBV20-1 to TRBJ2-5; 8 bases map to TRBD1. The J call could be wrong; TRBJ2-7 is a better fit for the DNA end. CDR1 and CDR2 (germline): DFQATT, SNEGSKA (reference sequence). The CDR3 is 15 amino acids.

The chain recombines TRBV7-2 with TRBJ2-4; TRBD2 matches at 12 bases. Near its end, the DNA agrees better with TRBJ2-7, so the J call may be wrong. From germline, CDR1 is SGHTA and CDR2 FQGNSA. This CDR3 contains 17 residues. The CDR3 spells CASSFFLAGGIRNEQYF. The CDR3 nucleotides read TGTGCCAGCAGCTTCTTTCTAGCGGGGGGGATTAGGAACGAGCAGTACTTC.

This clonotype showed up just a few times. The V gene is TRBV20-1, the J gene TRBJ1-6; D is unresolved. The CDR3 contains 12 residues. The germline V gene encodes CDR1 DFQATT and CDR2 SNEGSKA (reference sequence). The ends were cut back, 2 bases at V and 6 bases at J, with 5 bases in the middle. In DNA form, the CDR3 reads TGCAGTGCTAGACAGCCTAATTCACCCCTCCACTTT. Translating gives CSARQPNSPLHF.